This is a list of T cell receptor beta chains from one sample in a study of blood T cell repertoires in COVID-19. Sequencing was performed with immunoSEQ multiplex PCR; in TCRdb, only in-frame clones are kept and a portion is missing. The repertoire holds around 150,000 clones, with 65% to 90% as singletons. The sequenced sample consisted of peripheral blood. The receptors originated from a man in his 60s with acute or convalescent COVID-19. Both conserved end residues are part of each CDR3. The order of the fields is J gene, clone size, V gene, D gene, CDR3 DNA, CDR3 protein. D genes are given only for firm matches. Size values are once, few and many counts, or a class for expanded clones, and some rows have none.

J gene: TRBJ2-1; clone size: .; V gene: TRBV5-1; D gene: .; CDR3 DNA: TGCGCCAGCAGCTTGGGGGGCACAACCTACAATGAGCAGTTCTTC; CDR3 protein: CASSLGGTTYNEQFF
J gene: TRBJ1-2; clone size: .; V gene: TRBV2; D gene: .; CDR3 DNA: TGTGCCAGCAGGCCGCGCGGGACTCTGGGGGGCTACACCTTC; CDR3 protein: CASRPRGTLGGYTF
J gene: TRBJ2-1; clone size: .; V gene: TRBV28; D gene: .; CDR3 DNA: TGTGCCAGCAGCTTAGGGAGAGCTTCGGCATCCTACAATGAGCAGTTCTTC; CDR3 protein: CASSLGRASASYNEQFF
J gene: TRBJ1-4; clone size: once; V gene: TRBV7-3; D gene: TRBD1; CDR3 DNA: TGTGCCAGCTCCCACGGGACAGGAGAAAAACTGTTTTTT; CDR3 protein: CASSHGTGEKLFF
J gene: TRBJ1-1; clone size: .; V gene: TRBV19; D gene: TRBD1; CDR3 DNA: TGTGCCAGTATGGGACAGGGGTGGACTGAAGCTTTCTTT; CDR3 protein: CASMGQGWTEAFF
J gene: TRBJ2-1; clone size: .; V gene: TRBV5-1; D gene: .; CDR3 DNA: TGCGCCAGCAGCTTGGGAGGGAGCAATGAGCAGTTCTTC; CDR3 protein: CASSLGGSNEQFF
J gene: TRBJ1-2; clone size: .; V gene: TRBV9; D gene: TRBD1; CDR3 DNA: TGTGCCAGCAGCGGAGGGACAGGGGGTAGCTTAAGCGGCTACACCTTC; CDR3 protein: CASSGGTGGSLSGYTF
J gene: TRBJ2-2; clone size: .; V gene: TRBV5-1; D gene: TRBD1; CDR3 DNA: TGCGCCAGCAGCTTGGAACAGGGGGGAATCACCGGGGAGCTGTTTTTT; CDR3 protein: CASSLEQGGITGELFF
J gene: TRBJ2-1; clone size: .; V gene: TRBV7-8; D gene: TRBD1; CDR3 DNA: TGTGCCAGCAGCTTAGCGGGACAGGGTGATGAGCAGTTCTTC; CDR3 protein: CASSLAGQGDEQFF
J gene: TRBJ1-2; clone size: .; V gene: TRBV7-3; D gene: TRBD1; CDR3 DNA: TGTGCCAGCAGCTTCGGACAGGGGGAATATGGCTACACCTTC; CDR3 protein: CASSFGQGEYGYTF
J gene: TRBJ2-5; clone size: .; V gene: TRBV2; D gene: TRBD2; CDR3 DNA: TGTGCCAGCAGGGGGGCGGGGGGTCAAGAGACCCAGTACTTC; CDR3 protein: CASRGAGGQETQYF
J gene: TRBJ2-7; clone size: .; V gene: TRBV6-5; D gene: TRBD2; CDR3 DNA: TGTGCCAGCAGGGCGGGAGGGGCCGAGTGGGAGCAGTACTTC; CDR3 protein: CASRAGGAEWEQYF
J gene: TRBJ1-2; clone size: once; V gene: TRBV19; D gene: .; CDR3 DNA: TGTGCCAGTAGTGTCTCTGGGGCGCCCTATGGCTACACCTTC; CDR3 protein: CASSVSGAPYGYTF
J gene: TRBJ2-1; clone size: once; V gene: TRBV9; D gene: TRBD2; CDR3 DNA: TGTGCCAGCAGCGTAGGGCTAGCGGGCTACAATGAGCAGTTCTTC; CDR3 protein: CASSVGLAGYNEQFF
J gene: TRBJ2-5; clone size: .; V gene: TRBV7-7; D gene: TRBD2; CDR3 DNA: TGTGCTAGCAGCCCAGGACTAGCGGGACCCCAAGAGACCCAGTACTTC; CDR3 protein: CASSPGLAGPQETQYF
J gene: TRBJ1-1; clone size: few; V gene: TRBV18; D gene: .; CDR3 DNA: TGTGCCAGCACTCAAGGGACTCGCCCCACTGAAGCTTTCTTT; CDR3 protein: CASTQGTRPTEAFF
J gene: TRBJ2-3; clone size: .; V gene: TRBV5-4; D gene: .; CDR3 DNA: TGTGCCAGCCATAATGGGGGCCCTAGGGCAGATACGCAGTATTTT; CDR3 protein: CASHNGGPRADTQYF
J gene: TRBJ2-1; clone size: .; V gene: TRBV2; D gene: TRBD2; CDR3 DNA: TGTGCCAGCTTCTCTAGCGGCTCCTACAATGAGCAGTTCTTC; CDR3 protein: CASFSSGSYNEQFF
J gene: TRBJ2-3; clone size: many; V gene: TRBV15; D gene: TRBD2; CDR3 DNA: TGTGCCACCAGCAGAGATCTAGCGGCGCTAGGTACGCAGTATTTT; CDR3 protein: CATSRDLAALGTQYF
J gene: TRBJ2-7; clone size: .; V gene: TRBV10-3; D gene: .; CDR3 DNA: TGTGCCATCAGTGACGGTGAGGCAAGGGGGGGGAACTACGAGCAGTACTTC; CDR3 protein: CAISDGEARGGNYEQYF
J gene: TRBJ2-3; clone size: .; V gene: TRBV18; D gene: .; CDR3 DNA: TGTGCCAGCTCACCGAGAACAGAGGATACGCAGTATTTT; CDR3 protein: CASSPRTEDTQYF
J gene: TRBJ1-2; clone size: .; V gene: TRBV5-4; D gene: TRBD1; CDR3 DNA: TGTGCCAGCACCTTACCAGGACAGGGAATTTATGGCTACACCTTC; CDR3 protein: CASTLPGQGIYGYTF
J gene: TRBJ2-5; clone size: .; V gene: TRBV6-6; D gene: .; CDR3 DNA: TGTGCCAGCACCCCCCCCGGGGGAGAGACCCAGTACTTC; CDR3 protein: CASTPPGGETQYF
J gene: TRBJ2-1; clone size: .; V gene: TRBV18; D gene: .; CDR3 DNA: TGTGCCAGCTCACCACTTCCAGCGGCCACTATGGTGGAGCAGTTCTTC; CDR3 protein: CASSPLPAATMVEQFF
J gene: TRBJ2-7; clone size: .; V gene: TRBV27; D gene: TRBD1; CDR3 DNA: TGTGCCAGCAGCGACCGGGACAGGGCAGCCGAGCAGTACTTC; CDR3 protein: CASSDRDRAAEQYF
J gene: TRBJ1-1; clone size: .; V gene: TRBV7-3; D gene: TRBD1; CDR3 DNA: TGTGCCAGCAGCCTATTGGGACAGGGGAACACTGAAGCTTTCTTT; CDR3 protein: CASSLLGQGNTEAFF
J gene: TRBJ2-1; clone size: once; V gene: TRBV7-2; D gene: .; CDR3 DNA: TGTGCCAGCAGCCCCTGGGCCGGTGACAATGAGCAGTTCTTC; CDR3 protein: CASSPWAGDNEQFF
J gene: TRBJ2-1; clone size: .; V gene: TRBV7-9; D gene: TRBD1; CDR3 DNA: TGTGCCAGCAGCCCTCAGACAGGGGTGAATGAGCAGTTCTTC; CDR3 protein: CASSPQTGVNEQFF
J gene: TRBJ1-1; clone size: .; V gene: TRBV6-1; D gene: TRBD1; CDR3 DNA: TGTGCCAGCAGTGAAGCCACAGGGGCGACTGAAGCTTTCTTT; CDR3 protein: CASSEATGATEAFF
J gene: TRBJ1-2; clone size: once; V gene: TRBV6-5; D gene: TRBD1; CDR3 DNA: TGTGCCAGCACTCAGGACAGGTTGGTCTATGGCTACACCTTC; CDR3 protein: CASTQDRLVYGYTF
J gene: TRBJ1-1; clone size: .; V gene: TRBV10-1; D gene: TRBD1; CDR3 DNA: TGCGCCAGCAGCATACCAGGGGGGAACACTGAAGCTTTCTTT; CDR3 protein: CASSIPGGNTEAFF
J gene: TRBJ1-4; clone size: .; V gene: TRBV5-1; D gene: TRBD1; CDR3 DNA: TGCGCCAGCAGCTTGGCCACAGGGGATGAAAAACTGTTTTTT; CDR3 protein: CASSLATGDEKLFF
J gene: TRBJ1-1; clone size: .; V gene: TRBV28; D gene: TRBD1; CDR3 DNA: TGTGCCAGCAGTTTAACCCCCGGGGCAGGGGGCCAGAACACTGAAGCTTTCTTT; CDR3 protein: CASSLTPGAGGQNTEAFF
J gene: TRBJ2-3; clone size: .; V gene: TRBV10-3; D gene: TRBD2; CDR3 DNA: TGTGCCATCAGCGGGTTTAGCGGGAGGGCAGGGGATACGCAGTATTTT; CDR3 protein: CAISGFSGRAGDTQYF
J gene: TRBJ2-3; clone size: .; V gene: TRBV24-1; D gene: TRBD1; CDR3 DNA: TGTGCCACCAGTGATCCCGGACAGGGCACAGATACGCAGTATTTT; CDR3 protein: CATSDPGQGTDTQYF
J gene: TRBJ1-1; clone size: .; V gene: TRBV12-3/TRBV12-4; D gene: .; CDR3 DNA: TGTGCCAGCAGTTTGACGCGGAGCACTGAAGCTTTCTTT; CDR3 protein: CASSLTRSTEAFF
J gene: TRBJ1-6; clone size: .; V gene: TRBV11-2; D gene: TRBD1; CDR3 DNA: TGTGCCAGCAGCCAAAGGGACAGTTCCTATTCACCCCTCCACTTT; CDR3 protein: CASSQRDSSYSPLHF
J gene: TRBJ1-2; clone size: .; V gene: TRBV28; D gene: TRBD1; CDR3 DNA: TGTGCCAGCAGTGTAGGGGCAGGGGGGTCTGGCTACACCTTC; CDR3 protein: CASSVGAGGSGYTF
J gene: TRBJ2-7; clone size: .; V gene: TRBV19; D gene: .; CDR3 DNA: TGTGCCAGTAGTATTCGGCAGGGTACCTACGAGCAGTACTTC; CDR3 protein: CASSIRQGTYEQYF
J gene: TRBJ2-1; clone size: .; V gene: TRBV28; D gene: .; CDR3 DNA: TGTGCCAGCAGTTTAGAGGTTGAGCAGTTCTTC; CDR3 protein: CASSLEVEQFF
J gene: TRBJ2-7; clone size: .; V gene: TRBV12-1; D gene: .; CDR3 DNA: TGTGCCAGCAGCCTGACGGGACTAGCGGGACCCTACGAGCAGTACTTC; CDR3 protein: CASSLTGLAGPYEQYF
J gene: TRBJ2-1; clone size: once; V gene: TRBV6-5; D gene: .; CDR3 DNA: TGTGCCAGCTACGGAGGGATAAGCTCCTACAATGAGCAGTTCTTC; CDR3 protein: CASYGGISSYNEQFF
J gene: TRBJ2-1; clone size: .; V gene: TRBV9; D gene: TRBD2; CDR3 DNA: TGTGCCAGCAGCGCCACGGGACTAGCGGGAGATGAGCAGTTCTTC; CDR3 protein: CASSATGLAGDEQFF
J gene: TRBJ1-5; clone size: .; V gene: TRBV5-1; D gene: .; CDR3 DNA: TGCGCCAGCAGCTTGGACCCTACAGGGACAAGCAATCAGCCCCAGCATTTT; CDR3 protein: CASSLDPTGTSNQPQHF
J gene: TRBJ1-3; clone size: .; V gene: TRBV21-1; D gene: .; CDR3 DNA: TGTGCCGCGGACGCTCTAATACTGGAGGGATACACCATATATTTT; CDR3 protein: CAADALILEGYTIYF
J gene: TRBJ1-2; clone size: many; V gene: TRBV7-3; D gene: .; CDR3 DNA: TGTGCCAGCAGCCCCGTGTCCGGGGTTGGCTACACCTTC; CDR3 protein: CASSPVSGVGYTF
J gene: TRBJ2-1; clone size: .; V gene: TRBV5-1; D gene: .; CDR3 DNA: TGCGCCAGCAGCGTAACCGGGACTGCCCTATCCGAGCAGTTCTTC; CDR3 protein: CASSVTGTALSEQFF
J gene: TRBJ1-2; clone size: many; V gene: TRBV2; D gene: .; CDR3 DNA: TGTGCCAGCAGCCCCCAGGGGAACTATGGCTACACCTTC; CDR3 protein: CASSPQGNYGYTF
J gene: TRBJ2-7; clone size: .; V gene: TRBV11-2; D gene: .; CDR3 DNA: TGTGCCAGCAGCTTAGGGCTAGCAAGCTCCTACGAGCAGTACTTC; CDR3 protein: CASSLGLASSYEQYF
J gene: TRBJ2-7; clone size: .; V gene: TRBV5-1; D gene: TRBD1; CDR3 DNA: TGCGCCAGCAGCCATGACAGGGGAAGGGGATACGAGCAGTACTTC; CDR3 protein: CASSHDRGRGYEQYF
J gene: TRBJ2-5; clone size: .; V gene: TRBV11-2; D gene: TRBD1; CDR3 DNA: TGTGCCAGCAGCTTTACGGGACAGGGAACGGAGACCCAGTACTTC; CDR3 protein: CASSFTGQGTETQYF
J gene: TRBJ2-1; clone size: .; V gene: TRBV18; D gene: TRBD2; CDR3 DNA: TGTGCCAGCTCACCAGACGCGGGAGGCCAGAGGGATGAGCAGTTCTTC; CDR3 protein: CASSPDAGGQRDEQFF
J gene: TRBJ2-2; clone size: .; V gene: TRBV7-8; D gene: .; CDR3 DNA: TGTGCCAGCAGCGACAACAGGAACACCGGGGAGCTGTTTTTT; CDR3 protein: CASSDNRNTGELFF
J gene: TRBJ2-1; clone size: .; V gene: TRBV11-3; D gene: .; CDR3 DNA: TGTGCCAGCAGCACCCGCGGAGGGTTCGATGAGCAGTTCTTC; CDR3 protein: CASSTRGGFDEQFF
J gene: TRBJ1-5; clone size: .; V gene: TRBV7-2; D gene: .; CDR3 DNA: TGTGCCAGCAGCTTCGCGGCAGGCGGGGGGCAGCCCCAGCATTTT; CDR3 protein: CASSFAAGGGQPQHF
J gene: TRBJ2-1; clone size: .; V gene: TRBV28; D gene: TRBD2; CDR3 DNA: TGTGCCAGCAGCCCATGGAGCGGGGGCGCGGGGAATGAGCAGTTCTTC; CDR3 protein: CASSPWSGGAGNEQFF
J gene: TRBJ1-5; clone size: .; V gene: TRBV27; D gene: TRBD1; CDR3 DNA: TGTGCCAGCAGTGTCGACAGGGGGGATTATCAGCCCCAGCATTTT; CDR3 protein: CASSVDRGDYQPQHF
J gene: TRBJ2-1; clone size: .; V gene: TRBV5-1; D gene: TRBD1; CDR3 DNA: TGCGCCAGCAGCCCCGACCCGGACAGGGGGAATGAGCAGTTCTTC; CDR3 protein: CASSPDPDRGNEQFF
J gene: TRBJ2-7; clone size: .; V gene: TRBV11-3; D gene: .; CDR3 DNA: TGTGCCAGCTCTCTCGTGGGGGCGGACGAGCAGTACTTC; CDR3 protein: CASSLVGADEQYF
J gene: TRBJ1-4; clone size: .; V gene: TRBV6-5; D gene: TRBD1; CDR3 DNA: TGTGCCAGCAGCCAACAGGGGGCCCATCCCGAAAAACTGTTTTTT; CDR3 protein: CASSQQGAHPEKLFF